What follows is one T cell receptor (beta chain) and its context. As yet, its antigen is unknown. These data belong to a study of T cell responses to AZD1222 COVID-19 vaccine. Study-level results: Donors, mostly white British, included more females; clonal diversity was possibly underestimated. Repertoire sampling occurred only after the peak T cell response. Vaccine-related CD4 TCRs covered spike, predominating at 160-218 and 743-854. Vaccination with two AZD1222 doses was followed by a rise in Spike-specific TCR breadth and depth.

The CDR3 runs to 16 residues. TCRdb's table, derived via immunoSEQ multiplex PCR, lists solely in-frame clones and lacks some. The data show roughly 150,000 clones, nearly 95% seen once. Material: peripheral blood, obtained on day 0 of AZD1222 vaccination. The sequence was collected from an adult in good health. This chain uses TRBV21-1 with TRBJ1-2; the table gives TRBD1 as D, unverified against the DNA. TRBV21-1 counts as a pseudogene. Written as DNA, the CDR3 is TGTGCCAGCAGCAAACGGTGGCAGGGGGCGGGCTATGGCTACACCTTC. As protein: CASSKRWQGAGYGYTF.